This T cell receptor (beta chain) derives from a study of cytomegalovirus exposure and HLA in healthy donors. Findings and caveats of the study: An apparent linkage of common viral pathogens to several of the most significant clusters emerged in a later analysis. Reports indicated that the classifier achieved high specificity and sensitivity in diagnosing cytomegalovirus status. Accurate HLA-A and HLA-B prediction from TCR beta sequences was reported for most subjects.

Vbeta (60) and Jbeta (13) primers were used in the PCR. Here immunoSEQ multiplex PCR was the method, and the copy in TCRdb shows in-frame clones only, minus some. Seen here are 200,000 to 250,000 clones, approximately 70% observed once, and the top ten hold less than 3%. Germline assignment: CDR1 MNHNS and CDR2 SASEGT. The CDR3 runs 13 residues. Trimming removed 2 bases at V and 2 bases at J, with 7 bases between. Of note for this clone: The antigen remains unidentified.

V usage is TRBV6-1 and J usage is TRBJ2-7; no clear D gene. The sequence was collected from a man aged 35 to 55 in good health and CMV-seropositive. Source material: PBMCs. CDR3 bases: TGTGCCAGCAGTGAATTATCGGCCTACGAGCAGTACTTC. Translation gives CASSELSAYEQYF.